The present TCR beta chain was sequenced within a study of shared clonotypes between healthy human individuals. Findings of the study overall: Larger estimated richness was generally recorded for naive subsets relative to memory subsets. Blood alone was sampled, and tissue repertoires likely differ. Non-shared clonotypes had lower generation probabilities than those shared by all four donors.

Only in-frame clones appear in the TCRdb table, and some are missing; sequencing was by immunoSEQ multiplex PCR. The sample consists of roughly 760,000 clones, approximately 79% of them appearing once. The CDR3 totals 15 residues. V shed 8 bases and J 4 bases; nucleotides not matched to a gene: 9. Germline assignment: CDR1 SGHRS and CDR2 YFSETQ. Regarding this clone: What it binds is not known.

The material sequenced was memory CD4+ T cells sorted from blood. As for subset: CD45RA-negative fraction. The chain joins TRBV5-1 to TRBJ1-4, with TRBD1 matching over 9 bases. The receptor was derived from a young woman in good health. CDR3 loop: CASSTGDRDNEKLFF. The CDR3 DNA sequence: TGCGCCAGTTCGACAGGGGACAGGGATAATGAAAAACTGTTTTTT.